The sequence of this T cell receptor (beta chain) was determined in a study of PD-1 blockade in classical Hodgkin lymphoma. This clone was recorded a few times. TCRdb's copy holds only in-frame clones and misses some; the assay was immunoSEQ multiplex PCR. The profile shows about 36,000 clones, 69% of them singletons. No patient escaped relapse after autologous stem cell transplantation, and brentuximab vedotin exposure varied. CDR3 length: 15 residues. V was pared by 2 bases and J by 4 bases, with 4 bases of the junction left unmatched. Germline loops: CDR1 KGHSH, CDR2 LQKENI. The clonotype comes from a human donor with classical Hodgkin lymphoma. The sequences come from peripheral blood mononuclear cells (PBMCs), collected before the second cycle of nivolumab. The V gene is TRBV18, the J gene TRBJ2-1, with 8 bases aligning to TRBD1. The CDR3 protein is CASSPFTGGYNEQFF. DNA for the CDR3: TGTGCCAGCTCACCATTTACAGGGGGGTACAATGAGCAGTTCTTC.